Listed below are T cell receptor beta chains from one sample, sequenced in a study of neoadjuvant anti-PD-1 for oral cavity cancer. Libraries were prepared by immunoSEQ multiplex PCR; TCRdb keeps only in-frame clonotypes and omits some of them. The table shows about 81,000 clones, with approximately 80% occurring only once. The sequencing here drew on PBMCs, taken before nivolumab (anti-PD-1) treatment. The receptors were sampled from a person aged 40 to 85 with oral cavity squamous cell carcinoma. Each CDR3 is given with its conserved first and last residue. Fields, in order: D gene, clone size, V gene, J gene, CDR3 protein, CDR3 DNA. A D gene is named only where the DNA matches it firmly. Rows give clone size only sometimes, using once, few, many, or a class for an expanded clone.

-	-	TRBV19	TRBJ2-5	CASSRGMGIQETQYF	TGTGCCAGTAGTAGGGGGATGGGGATACAAGAGACCCAGTACTTC
-	-	TRBV9	TRBJ2-5	CASSVGGQETQYF	TGTGCCAGCAGCGTAGGCGGGCAAGAGACCCAGTACTTC
-	-	TRBV29-1	TRBJ1-4	CSAAGQATNEKLFF	TGCAGCGCCGCCGGACAAGCAACTAATGAAAAACTGTTTTTT
TRBD1	-	TRBV29-1	TRBJ2-7	CSVTGQANYEQYF	TGCAGCGTTACCGGACAGGCGAACTACGAGCAGTACTTC
TRBD1	-	TRBV27	TRBJ1-5	CASSLVRDRAHNQPQHF	TGTGCCAGCAGCTTAGTGAGGGACAGGGCCCACAATCAGCCCCAGCATTTT
TRBD2	-	TRBV10-2	TRBJ2-7	CASSEGREGYEQYF	TGCGCCAGCAGTGAAGGGCGGGAGGGTTACGAGCAGTACTTC
TRBD1	once	TRBV5-4	TRBJ2-1	CASSIGQGFGNEQFF	TGTGCCAGCAGCATAGGACAGGGGTTCGGAAATGAGCAGTTCTTC
-	-	TRBV15	TRBJ1-1	CATSRTGDSEAFF	TGTGCCACCAGCAGAACAGGAGATAGTGAAGCTTTCTTT
TRBD1	once	TRBV19	TRBJ2-2	CASSTVQGTGELFF	TGTGCCAGTAGTACGGTACAGGGGACCGGGGAGCTGTTTTTT
TRBD1	-	TRBV29-1	TRBJ1-4	CSVSGQAPNEKLFF	TGCAGCGTTAGCGGACAGGCCCCTAATGAAAAACTGTTTTTT
-	-	TRBV7-2	TRBJ2-7	CASSLVNEQYF	TGTGCCAGCAGCTTAGTAAACGAGCAGTACTTC
-	-	TRBV6-1	TRBJ2-1	CASSDVTTAASSYNEQFF	TGTGCCAGCAGTGATGTTACGACTGCGGCGAGCTCCTACAATGAGCAGTTCTTC
TRBD1	once	TRBV11-3	TRBJ2-7	CASSRQGNEQYF	TGTGCCAGCAGCCGACAGGGGAACGAGCAGTACTTC
TRBD2	-	TRBV6-6	TRBJ2-1	CASSVQASGRGEQFF	TGTGCCAGCAGTGTACAGGCGAGCGGGAGAGGTGAGCAGTTCTTC
-	-	TRBV11-3	TRBJ2-1	CASSLGSSSNEQFF	TGTGCCAGCAGCTTAGGGTCTAGCTCCAATGAGCAGTTCTTC
TRBD2	-	TRBV10-3	TRBJ2-4	CAISPTAGENIQYF	TGTGCCATCAGCCCTACAGCGGGAGAAAACATTCAGTACTTC
-	-	TRBV5-1	TRBJ1-1	CASSLTGGMNTEAFF	TGCGCCAGCAGCTTGACAGGTGGAATGAACACTGAAGCTTTCTTT
-	few	TRBV7-9	TRBJ1-1	CASSFDTEAFF	TGTGCCAGCAGCTTCGACACTGAAGCTTTCTTT
-	-	TRBV6-5	TRBJ1-1	CASTYTQNTEAFF	TGTGCCAGCACATACACCCAGAACACTGAAGCTTTCTTT
-	-	TRBV7-8	TRBJ1-1	CASSLGTGNTEAFF	TGTGCCAGCAGCTTAGGAACAGGGAACACTGAAGCTTTCTTT
-	-	TRBV5-1	TRBJ2-3	CASSLSLGETDTQYF	TGCGCCAGCAGCTTGTCTTTGGGGGAGACAGATACGCAGTATTTT
-	-	TRBV6-5	TRBJ1-4	CASSYSRRGQNEKLFF	TGTGCCAGCAGTTACTCGAGAAGGGGACAAAATGAAAAACTGTTTTTT
-	-	TRBV11-3	TRBJ2-1	CASSLGRGVREQFF	TGTGCCAGCAGTCTAGGCAGGGGAGTGCGAGAGCAGTTCTTC
-	-	TRBV29-1	TRBJ1-1	CSGQTGGVVAFF	TGCAGTGGGCAGACAGGTGGAGTCGTGGCTTTCTTT
TRBD1	-	TRBV10-2	TRBJ2-5	CASSEQGARETQYF	TGCGCCAGCAGTGAGCAGGGGGCGAGAGAGACCCAGTACTTC
TRBD1	-	TRBV6-5	TRBJ2-5	CASSRSGTGEETQYF	TGTGCCAGCAGTAGATCCGGGACAGGCGAAGAGACCCAGTACTTC
-	-	TRBV20-1	TRBJ2-7	CSAGEYEQYF	TGCAGTGCTGGGGAGTACGAGCAGTACTTC
-	once	TRBV30	TRBJ1-2	CAWSTRLGYGYTF	TGTGCCTGGAGTACCCGGCTGGGGTACGGCTACACCTTC
-	-	TRBV2	TRBJ1-4	CASSEALTRLFF	TGTGCCAGCAGTGAAGCCCTTACTAGACTGTTTTTT
TRBD2	-	TRBV6-5	TRBJ2-7	CASTSGRAYEQYF	TGTGCCAGCACGAGCGGGAGGGCCTACGAGCAGTACTTC
TRBD2	-	TRBV10-3	TRBJ2-7	CAISSGLAGGGDEQYF	TGTGCCATCAGTTCCGGACTAGCGGGGGGTGGGGACGAGCAGTACTTC
-	few	TRBV27	TRBJ2-3	CASSNLPNTDTQYF	TGTGCCAGCAGCAACTTACCCAACACAGATACGCAGTATTTT
-	-	TRBV30	TRBJ1-2	CAWSWKVRENYGYTF	TGTGCCTGGAGTTGGAAGGTCAGGGAGAACTATGGCTACACCTTC
-	-	TRBV7-8	TRBJ2-1	CASSGSDEQFF	TGTGCCAGCAGCGGGTCGGATGAGCAGTTCTTC
-	-	TRBV6-5	TRBJ1-1	CASSSLGTEAFF	TGTGCCAGCAGTTCCCTGGGAACTGAAGCTTTCTTT
-	-	TRBV5-1	TRBJ2-4	CASRIHDEGNIQYF	TGCGCCAGCAGGATTCACGACGAAGGGAACATTCAGTACTTC
-	few	TRBV28	TRBJ1-2	CASHTGTEPYGYTF	TGTGCCAGTCACACCGGGACCGAACCCTATGGCTACACCTTC
-	-	TRBV27	TRBJ1-3	CASSLNRGNTIYF	TGTGCCAGCAGTTTAAATAGGGGAAACACCATATATTTT
-	-	TRBV5-1	TRBJ2-2	CASSNSELQDTGELFF	TGCGCCAGCAGCAATAGCGAGCTCCAGGACACCGGGGAGCTGTTTTTT
-	-	TRBV30	TRBJ2-3	CAWSPGPERGSTDTQYF	TGTGCCTGGAGTCCAGGACCAGAGAGAGGAAGTACAGATACGCAGTATTTT
TRBD2	-	TRBV30	TRBJ2-1	CAWSVPPGLAGDREQFF	TGTGCCTGGAGTGTACCCCCGGGGCTAGCGGGAGATCGCGAGCAGTTCTTC
-	-	TRBV6-1	TRBJ1-5	CASSPNGRGHQPQHF	TGTGCCAGCAGCCCCAACGGCAGGGGCCATCAGCCCCAGCATTTT
-	-	TRBV7-9	TRBJ2-7	CASSSGGSEQYF	TGTGCCAGCAGCTCCGGAGGGAGCGAGCAGTACTTC
TRBD1	once	TRBV19	TRBJ2-1	CASSPGQGAERSYNEQFF	TGTGCCAGTAGTCCGGGACAGGGGGCTGAACGCTCCTACAATGAGCAGTTCTTC
-	-	TRBV14	TRBJ2-1	CASSQSSGGNEQFF	TGTGCCAGCAGCCAATCGTCAGGGGGGAATGAGCAGTTCTTC
-	few	TRBV29-1	TRBJ2-7	CSVEGQAREQYF	TGCAGCGTTGAGGGGCAGGCTCGCGAGCAGTACTTC
-	-	TRBV6-1	TRBJ1-1	CASSERGGFTEAFF	TGTGCCAGCAGTGAAAGGGGGGGGTTCACTGAAGCTTTCTTT
TRBD2	-	TRBV6-1	TRBJ2-7	CASSEAGLGSNEQYF	TGTGCCAGCAGTGAAGCGGGACTAGGGTCAAACGAGCAGTACTTC
-	few	TRBV12-5	TRBJ1-1	CASGTGPPESTEAFF	TGTGCTAGTGGTACGGGACCCCCCGAGAGCACTGAAGCTTTCTTT
-	-	TRBV11-2	TRBJ1-4	CASSSEPSRNQKLFF	TGTGCCAGCAGCTCCGAGCCATCCCGGAACCAAAAACTGTTTTTT
-	-	TRBV27	TRBJ2-1	CASSLWGASYNEQFF	TGTGCCAGCAGTTTGTGGGGGGCTTCCTACAATGAGCAGTTCTTC
-	-	TRBV7-8	TRBJ2-3	CASSLAGGGSTDTQYF	TGTGCCAGCAGCTTAGCGGGGGGCGGGAGCACAGATACGCAGTATTTT
TRBD1	medium-sized	TRBV7-9	TRBJ2-7	CASSLVSTGGEQYF	TGTGCCAGCAGCTTAGTCTCGACAGGGGGCGAGCAGTACTTC
-	-	TRBV6-5	TRBJ1-5	CASSTSDGNQPQHF	TGTGCCAGCAGTACCTCGGACGGCAATCAGCCCCAGCATTTT
-	-	TRBV6-5	TRBJ1-5	CASSYSIGSNQPQHF	TGTGCCAGCAGTTACTCGATCGGTAGCAATCAGCCCCAGCATTTT